This TCR beta chain is from a study of T cells after yellow fever vaccination. Study-level information: The authors prepared low-cell-number fractions using SMART-Seq v4 Ultra Low Input.

Study results and limitations: Abundant bulk-derived clonotypes could contaminate FACS-sorted repertoires.

TCRdb re-derived calls from the 5' RACE reads in MiXCR, one entry per CDR3 protein. The sample holds about 220,000 distinct CDR3 sequences, over 6.5% seen once. Of note for this clonotype: The antigen remains unidentified.

CDR1 and CDR2 from the germline V gene are SGHTA and FQGNSA. CDR3 length: 12 amino acids. V dropped 3 bases and J dropped 7 bases, with 6 bases sitting between them. Material: CD4+ T cells sorted from PBMCs, obtained on the day of the yellow fever booster vaccination. This receptor was identified in a man aged 25-45 years who received the YFV17D yellow fever vaccine. This rearrangement joins TRBV7-2 to TRBJ1-4; D gene ambiguous. The CDR3 region is CASSFSGEKLFF. The DNA for the CDR3 is TGTGCCAGCAGCTTTAGTGGTGAAAAACTGTTTTTT.